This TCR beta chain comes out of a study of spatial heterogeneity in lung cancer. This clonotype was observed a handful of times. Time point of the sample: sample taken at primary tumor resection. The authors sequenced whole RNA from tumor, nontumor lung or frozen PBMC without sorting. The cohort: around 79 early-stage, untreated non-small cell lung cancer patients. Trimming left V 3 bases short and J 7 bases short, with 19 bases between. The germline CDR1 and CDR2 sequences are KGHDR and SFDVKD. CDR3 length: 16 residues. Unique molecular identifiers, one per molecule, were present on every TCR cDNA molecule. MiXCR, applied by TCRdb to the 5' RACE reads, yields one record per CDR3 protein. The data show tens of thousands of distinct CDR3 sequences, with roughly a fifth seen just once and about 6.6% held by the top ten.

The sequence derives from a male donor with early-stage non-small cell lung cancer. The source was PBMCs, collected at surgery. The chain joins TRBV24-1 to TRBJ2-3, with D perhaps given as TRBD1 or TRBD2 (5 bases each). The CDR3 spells CATSDGPGPKQNTQYF. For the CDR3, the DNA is TGTGCCACCAGTGATGGGCCGGGGCCAAAACAGAATACGCAGTATTTT.